Listed here is a single TCR beta chain. The antigen remains undetermined. Only in-frame clones appear in the TCRdb table, and some are missing; sequencing was by immunoSEQ multiplex PCR. The table lists 2 million to 2.5 million clones, about nine tenths of them singletons. These data come from a study of shared clonotypes between healthy human individuals. Overall study findings and caveats: A reduction in generation probabilities was seen for non-shared clonotypes relative to those shared by all four donors.

The CDR3 runs 13 residues. Germline CDR1 and CDR2: MDHEN and SYDVKM. With V trimmed by 6 bases and J by 7 bases, 8 bases remained unmatched. This rearrangement joins TRBV28 to TRBJ1-2, with 7 bases aligning to TRBD1. This sequence originates from a man aged 18 to 30 in good health. Some clones in this sample may be carry-over from other donors' samples. The sequenced sample was naive CD4+ T cells from PBMCs. The subset: CD45RA+ positively selected. CDR3 sequence: CASSDREPSGYTF. In DNA, the CDR3 is TGTGCCAGCAGCGACAGGGAACCGAGTGGCTACACCTTC.